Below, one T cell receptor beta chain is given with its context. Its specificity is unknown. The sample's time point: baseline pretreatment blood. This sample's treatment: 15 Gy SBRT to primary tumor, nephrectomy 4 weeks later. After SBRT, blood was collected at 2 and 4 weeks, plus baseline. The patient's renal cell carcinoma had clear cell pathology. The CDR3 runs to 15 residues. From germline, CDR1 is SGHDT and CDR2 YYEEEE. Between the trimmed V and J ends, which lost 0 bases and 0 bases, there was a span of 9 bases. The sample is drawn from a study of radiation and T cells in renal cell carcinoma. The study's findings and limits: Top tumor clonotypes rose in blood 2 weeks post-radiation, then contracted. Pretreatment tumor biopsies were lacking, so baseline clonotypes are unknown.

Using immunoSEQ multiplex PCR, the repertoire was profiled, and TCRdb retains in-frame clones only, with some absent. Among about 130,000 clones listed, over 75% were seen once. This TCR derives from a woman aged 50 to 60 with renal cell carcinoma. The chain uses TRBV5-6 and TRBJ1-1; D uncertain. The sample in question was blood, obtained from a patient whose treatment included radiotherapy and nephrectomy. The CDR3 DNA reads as TGTGCCAGCAGCTTGGCGGGCCCAATGAACACTGAAGCTTTCTTT. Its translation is CASSLAGPMNTEAFF.